The source of this T cell receptor beta chain is a study of cytomegalovirus exposure and HLA in healthy donors. As to this clone: Its antigen is unidentified.

Study-level results: Judged likely to be a sequencing artifact was a cluster of highly shared sequence variants.

The CDR3 loop spans 14 amino acids. Trimming cost V 6 bases and J 2 bases; bases outside gene matches: 3. Germline loops: CDR1 LGHNA, CDR2 YNFKEQ. This PCR relied on a set of 60 Vbeta primers and 13 Jbeta primers. This table comes from immunoSEQ multiplex PCR, and its TCRdb copy is limited to in-frame clones, with some not included. The sample lists 90,000 to 120,000 clones, roughly 88% occurring once. V usage is TRBV4-2 and J usage is TRBJ2-3; 9 nucleotides align to TRBD2. Sequenced material: PBMCs. This receptor was obtained from a woman between 18 and 29 years old in good health and CMV-seronegative. The DNA for the CDR3 is TGTGCCAGCAGTAGCGGGAGAGACACAGATACGCAGTATTTT. As protein: CASSSGRDTDTQYF.